This T cell receptor (beta chain) was captured in a study of T cells in Graves' hyperthyroidism and ophthalmopathy. This clonotype was recorded at least ten times. Per the germline V gene, CDR1 is MDHEN and CDR2 is SYDVKM. The CDR3 runs 14 residues. The ends were cut back, 5 bases at V and 8 bases at J, with 15 bases in the middle. Researchers took RNA transcripts and amplified the TCR beta CDR3 regions from them. In the first-round RT-PCR of the TCR CDR3, the HTBI primer set was used. TCRdb redid the calling of the multiplex PCR reads with MiXCR, one entry per CDR3 protein. The table has 280,000 or so distinct CDR3 sequences, around 15% seen once. Lactation, pregnancy, other autoimmune disease or uncontrolled infection led to exclusion of patients. PBMCs were obtained from over 8.5 ml fresh peripheral blood.

The origin of this receptor is a woman aged 45-60 years with Graves' hyperthyroidism that later progressed to Graves' ophthalmopathy. The V and J genes are TRBV28 and TRBJ1-4; D not resolved. The sequenced sample was blood. DNA of the CDR3: TGTGCCAGCAGTCCAGATTGGGCCGACGAAAAACTGTTTTTT. It translates to CASSPDWADEKLFF.